What follows are 32 T cell receptor beta chains derived from one specimen sequenced in a study of graft-versus-host responses after intestinal transplantation. Data came from immunoSEQ multiplex PCR; TCRdb stores just in-frame clones and leaves some out. The table has tens of thousands of clones, about nine tenths seen once. Their antigens remain unidentified. The material sequenced was unstimulated CD8+ T cells sorted from spleen or lymph node cells, taken before intestinal transplant. The origin of the receptors is a human donor who received an intestinal transplant.

This chain joins TRBV6-6 and TRBJ1-5; D gene ambiguous. The CDR3 is made up of 13 amino acids. Germline CDR1 MNHNY, CDR2 SVGAGI (reference sequence). V was trimmed by 0 bases and J by 5 bases, leaving 5 bases between them. This chain's CDR3 is CASSYSDDQPQHF. The CDR3 bases are TGTGCCAGCAGTTACTCCGACGATCAGCCCCAGCATTTT.

The chain joins TRBV7-6 to TRBJ2-7; TRBD2 aligns across 15 bases. Germline V CDR1 and CDR2: SGHVS, FNYEAQ. The CDR3 runs 16 residues. V shed 4 bases and J 4 bases; nucleotides not matched to a gene: 5. The CDR3: CASSSGTSGRIYEQYF. The CDR3 DNA follows: TGTGCCAGCAGCTCAGGGACTAGCGGGAGGATTTACGAGCAGTACTTC.

The CDR3, as DNA: TGTGCCAGCAGTCAAACGGGACATTTAAACATTCAGTACTTC. Translation: CASSQTGHLNIQYF. The rearrangement uses TRBV25-1 and TRBJ2-4; D perhaps matches TRBD1 (6 bases). Trimming shortened V by 5 bases and J by 6 bases, and 14 bases separated the two germline ends. Germline V CDR1 and CDR2: MGHDK, SYGVNS. This CDR3 spans 14 amino acids.

V and J are TRBV27 and TRBJ2-2; D unresolved. The germline V gene has CDR1 MNHEY and CDR2 SMNVEV (reference sequence). Between the trimmed V and J ends, which lost 3 bases and 0 bases, there was a span of 8 bases. There are 15 residues in the CDR3. The CDR3 bases are TGTGCCAGCAGTTTTTCCGAATCGAACACCGGGGAGCTGTTTTTT. It specifies CASSFSESNTGELFF.

The rearrangement links TRBV4-1 to TRBJ2-7, with 7 positions matching TRBD1. This CDR3 comprises 13 residues. J was trimmed by 3 bases and V by 5 bases; bases with no gene match: 4. The germline gives CDR1 MGHRA, CDR2 YSYEKL. The CDR3 region is CASSYGTDYEQYF. The CDR3 region has the DNA TGCGCCAGCAGCTACGGGACAGACTACGAGCAGTACTTC.

This rearrangement joins TRBV7-9 to TRBJ1-6; no clear D gene. V shed 7 bases and J shed 9 bases, with 13 bases lying between them. Germline V gene lookup returns CDR1 SEHNR and CDR2 FQNEAQ (reference sequence). The CDR3 is 13 amino acids. The DNA of the CDR3 is TGTGCCAGCACCAGTAAGGCAGGTTCACCCCTCCACTTT. This encodes CASTSKAGSPLHF.

A single count supports this clone. The chain carries TRBV10-2 and TRBJ2-1; 12 bases agree with TRBD2. CDR1 is WSHSY and CDR2 is SAAADI in the germline V gene. The CDR3 runs to 15 residues. J gave up 9 bases and V 10 bases, and 13 bases lay outside the gene matches. The CDR3: CATSWLAGGPGEQFF. For the CDR3, the DNA is TGCGCCACCTCCTGGCTAGCGGGAGGGCCTGGTGAGCAGTTCTTC.

The chain has TRBV10-3 and TRBJ2-3; D could derive from TRBD1 or TRBD2 (5 bases each). V shed 5 bases and J shed 2 bases, with 11 bases lying between them. This CDR3 has 14 amino acids. The germline V gene has CDR1 ENHRY and CDR2 SYGVKD. CDR3 residues: CAISWAGTTDTQYF. The CDR3 region has the DNA TGTGCCATCAGTTGGGCAGGGACCACAGATACGCAGTATTTT.

This chain connects TRBV19 to TRBJ2-3, with D uncertain. Trimming pared 1 base from V and 0 bases from J, leaving 8 bases between. The CDR3 totals 15 residues. In germline, CDR1 is LNHDA, CDR2 SQIVND (reference sequence). In DNA, the CDR3 is TGTGCCAGTAGTATAGCGGCCAGTAGCACAGATACGCAGTATTTT. Its protein product is CASSIAASSTDTQYF.

The V gene is TRBV18, the J gene TRBJ2-3, with D uncertain. V lost 2 bases to trimming and J lost 3 bases, with 3 bases between them. The CDR3 contains 12 residues. Germline V lookup: CDR1 KGHSH, CDR2 LQKENI. Here the CDR3 DNA reads TGTGCCAGCTCACCAGAAACAGATACGCAGTATTTT. This codes for CASSPETDTQYF.

This clone was observed a single time. The CDR3 loop reads CASSQGAGSEAFF. Written as DNA, the CDR3 is TGCGCCAGCAGCCAAGGGGCGGGGTCCGAAGCTTTCTTT. This chain connects TRBV4-1 to TRBJ1-1, with D uncertain. CDR3 length: 13 amino acids. The germline V gene encodes CDR1 MGHRA and CDR2 YSYEKL. V dropped 1 base and J dropped 8 bases, with 11 bases sitting between them.

This clone is a singleton in its sample. The rearrangement links TRBV13 to TRBJ2-5; tentative D call: TRBD1 (6 bases). The CDR3 length is 15 residues. Trimming took 4 bases from V and 1 from J, leaving 13 bases between them. CDR1 PRHDT and CDR2 FYEKMQ come from the germline V gene (reference sequence). The CDR3 DNA reads as TGTGCCAGCAGCTCGGACAGTGGGTCCCAAGAGACCCAGTACTTC. This translates into CASSSDSGSQETQYF.

The count of this clone is one. This rearrangement joins TRBV13 to TRBJ1-4; possibly TRBD1 for D (5 bases). Germline CDR1 PRHDT, CDR2 FYEKMQ (reference sequence). Trimming shortened V by 0 bases and J by 6 bases, and 8 bases separated the two germline ends. CDR3 length equals 14 residues. The CDR3 region has the DNA TGTGCCAGCAGCTTAGGTCTCAGGGATGAAAAACTGTTTTTT. It encodes CASSLGLRDEKLFF. The full variable domain, in which reference TRBV13 and TRBJ1-4 provide the parts outside the CDR3, is AAGVIQSPRHLIKEKRETATLKCYPIPRHDTVYWYQQGPGQDPQFLISFYEKMQSDKGSIPDRFSAQQFSDYHSELNMSSLELGDSALYFCASSLGLRDEKLFFGSGTQLSVL.

This clone was seen a few times. A far larger clone is only one base removed, so a read error is likely. V gene TRBV10-3 combines with J gene TRBJ2-3, with TRBD2 matching 11 bases. Unmatched junction bases numbered 0, after V lost 4 bases and J lost 0 bases. The CDR3 contains 15 residues. CDR1 and CDR2 (germline): ENHRY, SYGVKD. The CDR3 protein is CAISGTSGSTDTQYF. The CDR3 DNA reads as TGTGCCATCAGTGGGACTAGCGGGAGCACAGATACGCAGTATTTT.

The chain carries TRBV10-1 and TRBJ2-7; D gene uncertain. CDR1 WNHNN and CDR2 SYGVQD come from the germline V gene (reference sequence). The CDR3 runs 13 residues. V lost 4 bases to trimming and J lost 6 bases, with 13 bases between them. The CDR3: CASSGVGSSEQYF. Written as DNA, the CDR3 is TGCGCCAGCAGTGGAGTAGGCAGTAGCGAGCAGTACTTC.

The CDR3 DNA reads as TGTGCCAGCAGCTTAAGCGGGGGGGCCGTGGATACGCAGTATTTT. Its protein product is CASSLSGGAVDTQYF. V is TRBV7-3 and J is TRBJ2-3; 9 bases map to TRBD2. J lost 6 bases, V lost 1 base, and 5 bases had no gene match. The CDR3 consists of 15 residues. Germline CDR1 is SGHTA and CDR2 is FQGTGA.

This sequence joins TRBV9 and TRBJ2-3; TRBD2 matches at 8 bases. CDR3 length: 16 residues. Germline V CDR1 and CDR2: SGDLS, YYNGEE. Trimming took 3 bases from V and 5 from J; bases not matched to a gene: 11. CDR3 region: CASSALAGRDEDTQYF. The CDR3 bases are TGTGCCAGCAGCGCCCTAGCGGGCCGGGATGAAGATACGCAGTATTTT. The whole variable domain, filled in from reference TRBV9 and TRBJ2-3, reads DSGVTQTPKHLITATGQRVTLRCSPRSGDLSVYWYQQSLDQGLQFLIQYYNGEERAKGNILERFSAQQFPDLHSELNLSSLELGDSALYFCASSALAGRDEDTQYFGPGTRLTVL.

The chain uses TRBV11-2 and TRBJ2-2, with a tentative D call TRBD2 (6 bases). V was cut by 3 bases and J by 6 bases, with 11 bases left in between. Germline V gene data show CDR1 as SGHAT and CDR2 as FQNNGV. This CDR3 contains 14 residues. The chain's CDR3 is CASSFGGAPGELFF. CDR3 coding DNA: TGTGCCAGCAGCTTTGGAGGGGCCCCCGGGGAGCTGTTTTTT.

This chain connects TRBV10-2 to TRBJ1-6; D perhaps matches TRBD1 (6 bases). V shed 8 bases and J shed 4 bases, with 30 bases lying between them. The CDR3 covers 20 residues. From germline, CDR1 is WSHSY and CDR2 SAAADI. The CDR3 nucleotides read TGCGCCAGCTCCTATCGACCGGGACACCATTCTATCTTTTATAATTCACCCCTCCACTTT. Translating it yields CASSYRPGHHSIFYNSPLHF.

This sequence joins TRBV5-1 and TRBJ2-5, with a possible D match to TRBD2 (6 bases). The last part of the DNA fits TRBJ2-7 better; the J call may be wrong. CDR1 is SGHRS, CDR2 YFSETQ, per germline. The CDR3 length is 14 residues. CDR3 residues: CASSPSEGLYEQYF. The CDR3 DNA is TGCGCCAGCAGCCCCTCGGAGGGGCTCTACGAGCAGTACTTC.

This chain links TRBV27 with TRBJ1-1; D unclear. This CDR3 contains 14 residues. Trimming left V 0 bases short and J 3 bases short, with 8 bases between. Per germline, CDR1 MNHEY and CDR2 SMNVEV (reference sequence). CDR3 protein: CASSLSAGYTEAFF. CDR3 DNA: TGTGCCAGCAGTTTATCAGCCGGTTACACTGAAGCTTTCTTT.

The V call is TRBV14, the J call TRBJ2-4, with 8 bases identical to TRBD1. Trimming took 3 bases from V and 2 from J; bases not matched to a gene: 6. The V gene's germline CDR1 is SGHDN and CDR2 FVKESK. The CDR3 consists of 16 residues. CDR3 DNA: TGTGCCAGCAGCCACACCAGGGGGCGCACCAAAAACATTCAGTACTTC. This codes for CASSHTRGRTKNIQYF.

In the case of this clone: Other DNA variants within this sample encode the same CDR3. This chain joins TRBV19 and TRBJ2-1; D ambiguous. This CDR3 region has 15 residues. V lost 1 base and J 4 bases, leaving 11 bases between the germline ends. The germline CDR1 and CDR2 sequences are LNHDA and SQIVND (reference sequence). The CDR3 protein is CASSIVSTKYNEQFF. The CDR3 nucleotides read TGTGCCAGTAGTATAGTTAGTACCAAATACAATGAGCAGTTCTTC.

This sequence joins TRBV6-1 and TRBJ1-2; D is undetermined. Germline CDR1 MNHNS, CDR2 SASEGT. The V and J ends lost 7 bases and 4 bases respectively, with 13 bases between them. The CDR3 runs to 13 residues. The DNA of the CDR3 is TGTGCCAGCACGCCAGGTCCGTTCTATGGCTACACCTTC. It is translated as CASTPGPFYGYTF.

This rearrangement joins TRBV13 to TRBJ2-5; no clear D. The CDR3 has 13 amino acids. The V end was cut by 3 bases, the J end by 3 bases, with 8 bases between. The germline gives CDR1 PRHDT, CDR2 FYEKMQ (reference sequence). The CDR3 loop is CASSFKAEETQYF. In nucleotides, the CDR3 is TGTGCCAGCAGCTTTAAGGCAGAAGAGACCCAGTACTTC.

The genes are TRBV4-1 and TRBJ2-5; 7 bases map to TRBD2. The J segment lost 2 bases and the V segment lost 1 base, leaving 4 bases of the junction unmatched. The CDR3 runs 15 residues. Germline V gene lookup returns CDR1 MGHRA and CDR2 YSYEKL. This chain's CDR3 is CASSQVGLVQETQYF. The DNA for the CDR3 is TGCGCCAGCAGCCAAGTTGGACTAGTTCAAGAGACCCAGTACTTC.

This chain connects TRBV7-5 to TRBJ2-7; the table's D gene call, TRBD1, was not cross checked with the DNA. TRBV7-5 is listed as a pseudogene. This CDR3 has 15 residues. The CDR3 protein is CVRSSHRGRDYEQYF. The CDR3 region has the DNA TGTGTCAGAAGCTCCCACAGGGGGCGCGACTACGAGCAGTACTTC.

This chain links TRBV11-2 with TRBJ2-1; D gene uncertain. This CDR3 contains 12 residues. Looked up from germline, CDR1 is SGHAT and CDR2 is FQNNGV. Trimming shortened V by 4 bases and J by 5 bases, and 6 bases separated the two germline ends. The CDR3 DNA reads TGTGCCAGCAGCTCTCAGCACAATGAGCAGTTCTTC. Translation gives CASSSQHNEQFF.

This chain connects TRBV5-4 to TRBJ2-7; 11 bases are shared with TRBD2. The V and J ends lost 1 base and 3 bases, in that order; junction bases with no gene match: 3. Germline CDR1 is SGHNT and CDR2 is YYREEE (reference sequence). This CDR3 has 15 residues. The CDR3 sequence: CASSLSGLADYEQYF. DNA of the CDR3: TGTGCCAGCAGCTTGTCGGGACTAGCGGACTACGAGCAGTACTTC. Looking up the rest from reference TRBV5-4 and TRBJ2-7 gives the full variable domain: ETGVTQSPTHLIKTRGQQVTLRCSSQSGHNTVSWYQQALGQGPQFIFQYYREEENGRGNFPPRFSGLQFPNYSSELNVNALELDDSALYLCASSLSGLADYEQYFGPGTRLTVT.

This chain joins TRBV5-6 and TRBJ2-7, with D hard to call. V was cut by 0 bases and J by 2 bases, with 9 bases left in between. The CDR3 has 14 amino acids. CDR1 and CDR2 from the germline V gene are SGHDT and YYEEEE. CDR3 bases: TGTGCCAGCAGCTTGGTTCTCAGGACCTACGAGCAGTACTTC. Its protein is CASSLVLRTYEQYF.

The chain employs TRBV10-2 and TRBJ2-2; D call uncertain. V lost 2 bases and J lost 5, with 12 bases in between. CDR3 size: 15 residues. In germline, CDR1 is WSHSY, CDR2 SAAADI. For the CDR3, the DNA is TGCGCCAGCAGTGAGGACCTACTCACGACCGGGGAGCTGTTTTTT. Protein sequence: CASSEDLLTTGELFF.

This sequence joins TRBV7-3 and TRBJ2-2, with 7 bases fitting TRBD2. V lost 3 bases and J lost 5; bases outside the gene matches: 3. Germline CDR1 and CDR2: SGHTA and FQGTGA. The CDR3 covers 14 residues. For the CDR3, the DNA is TGTGCCAGCAGCTTCTCCGGGGGGACCGGGGAGCTGTTTTTT. This translates into CASSFSGGTGELFF.